This T cell receptor beta chain derives from a study of a mutant IDH1 vaccine in newly diagnosed glioma. Study overall: Patients were pretreated with radiotherapy, temozolomide, or both, mostly both.

Assay: immunoSEQ multiplex PCR; the TCRdb copy retains only in-frame clones and omits some. The sample holds tens of thousands of clones, roughly 90% seen once. As for this clone: Antigen specificity is unknown.

Time point noted: week 5, during vaccination. Every vaccine dose comprised 300 ug of mutant IDH1 20-mer peptide plus topical imiquimod. CDR1 and CDR2 (germline): GTSNPN, SVGIG (reference sequence). CDR3 length equals 14 residues. The V and J ends lost 0 bases and 6 bases respectively, with 12 bases between them. The chain combines TRBV30 with TRBJ1-5, with a possible D match to TRBD1 (5 bases). The source was PBMCs, collected from a glioma patient whose treatment included an IDH1 peptide vaccine. The origin of this receptor is a man aged 18 to 30 with glioma. CDR3 sequence reads: CAWSVGGTTQPQHF. CDR3 nucleotide sequence: TGTGCCTGGAGTGTCGGGGGGACGACTCAGCCCCAGCATTTT.